Listed here are 24 T cell receptor beta chains from one sample, sequenced in a study of control samples from healthy donors and cancer patients. Produced via immunoSEQ multiplex PCR; TCRdb's table is partial and in-frame only. Of 150,000 to 180,000 clones listed, approximately 94% are singletons. Sequences were obtained from blood. The receptors originated from a middle-aged man in good health.

The chain combines TRBV27 with TRBJ2-5; D might be TRBD1 (6 bases). The CDR3 covers 17 residues. V lost 5 bases and J lost 5, with 24 bases in between. Germline-derived CDR1 and CDR2 are MNHEY and SMNVEV (reference sequence). CDR3 DNA sequence: TGTGCCAGCAGTCCCCTGACAGGACCAACGACGGCCGAGACCCAGTACTTC. Encoded protein: CASSPLTGPTTAETQYF.

The V gene is TRBV2, the J gene TRBJ1-1; a weak D match, TRBD1 (5 bases). CDR3 size: 14 residues. V was cut by 6 bases and J by 2 bases, with 13 bases left in between. Germline V lookup: CDR1 SNHLY, CDR2 FYNNEI. DNA for the CDR3: TGTGCCAGCAGCAGGACAAGCCCTAACACTGAAGCTTTCTTT. Residues: CASSRTSPNTEAFF. The variable domain in full, completed from reference TRBV2 and TRBJ1-1, reads EPEVTQTPSHQVTQMGQEVILRCVPISNHLYFYWYRQILGQKVEFLVSFYNNEISEKSEIFDDQFSVERPDGSNFTLKIRSTKLEDSAMYFCASSRTSPNTEAFFGQGTRLTVV.

The V and J genes are TRBV2 and TRBJ1-4; 10 bases fit TRBD1. The germline gives CDR1 SNHLY, CDR2 FYNNEI. V gave up 10 bases and J gave up 2 bases; unmatched junction bases: 10. The CDR3 is 16 amino acids. The CDR3 protein is CATADRGWGTNEKLFF. CDR3 nucleotide sequence: TGTGCCACAGCGGACAGGGGGTGGGGTACTAATGAAAAACTGTTTTTT.

The chain couples TRBV5-1 to TRBJ2-2; D is unclear. Germline assignment: CDR1 SGHRS and CDR2 YFSETQ. The CDR3 consists of 15 residues. Between the trimmed V and J ends, which lost 5 bases and 7 bases, there was a span of 18 bases. CDR3 sequence reads: CASRPNLFGGGELFF. DNA for the CDR3: TGCGCCAGCAGACCCAACTTGTTCGGTGGCGGGGAGCTGTTTTTT.

The rearrangement uses TRBV6-5 and TRBJ2-2, with D uncertain. The germline V gene has CDR1 MNHEY and CDR2 SVGAGI. The CDR3 extends over 13 amino acids. V dropped 2 bases and J dropped 7 bases, with 8 bases sitting between them. The CDR3 DNA is TGTGCCAGCAGTTACAGGGTTGGCGGGGAGCTGTTTTTT. Encoded protein: CASSYRVGGELFF.

The chain uses TRBV2 and TRBJ2-1; D is ambiguous. This CDR3 is built from 15 residues. The V gene lost 4 bases and the J gene lost 7 bases, with 17 bases spanning the gap. Germline CDR1 and CDR2: SNHLY and FYNNEI. CDR3 nucleotides: TGTGCCAGCAGTGTAACCTGGGCCATGGGGAATGAGCAGTTCTTC. Translating gives CASSVTWAMGNEQFF.

To note about this clone: The identical CDR3 is also encoded by other nucleotide sequences in the sample. The V call is TRBV4-3, the J call TRBJ1-2; D ambiguous. Looked up from germline, CDR1 is LGHNA and CDR2 is YSLEER. This CDR3 has 12 residues. Deletions cut 1 base from V and 4 bases from J, with 4 bases between. The CDR3 sequence is CASSQGIYGYTF. DNA for the CDR3: TGCGCCAGCAGCCAAGGAATCTATGGCTACACCTTC.

The chain combines TRBV5-4 with TRBJ1-2; D is perhaps TRBD1 (5 bases). V was cut by 5 bases and J by 4 bases, with 9 bases left in between. The CDR3 is 12 residues long. CDR1 is SGHNT and CDR2 is YYREEE in the germline V gene (reference sequence). CDR3: CASSTDIYGYTF. The CDR3 region has the DNA TGTGCCAGCAGTACGGACATCTATGGCTACACCTTC.

The genes are TRBV15 and TRBJ1-1, with D possibly being TRBD1 (6 bases). The V gene lost 1 base and the J gene lost 11 bases, with 14 bases spanning the gap. The CDR3 is 13 residues long. Germline loops: CDR1 LNHNV, CDR2 YYDKDF (reference sequence). The CDR3 spells CATSRGYRDGAFF. The CDR3 DNA reads as TGTGCCACCAGCAGAGGCTACAGGGATGGCGCTTTCTTT.

The genes are TRBV29-1 and TRBJ2-1; D not certain. The ends were cut back, 5 bases at V and 9 bases at J, with 17 bases in the middle. The V gene's germline CDR1 is SQVTM and CDR2 ANQGSEA. The CDR3 extends over 13 amino acids. CDR3: CSVLADGNSEQFF. DNA for the CDR3: TGCAGCGTTTTGGCGGACGGAAACAGTGAGCAGTTCTTC.

The chain combines TRBV28 with TRBJ2-2, with D uncertain. With 7 bases removed from V and 0 bases from J, the gap between germline ends came to 15 bases. The CDR3 extends over 16 amino acids. CDR1 and CDR2 (germline): MDHEN, SYDVKM. The CDR3 reads CASIGAWNANTGELFF. The CDR3 region has the DNA TGTGCCAGCATTGGAGCCTGGAACGCGAACACCGGGGAGCTGTTTTTT.

This chain uses TRBV5-1 with TRBJ2-3; 9 nucleotides match TRBD2. This CDR3 is built from 16 residues. With 0 bases clipped from V and 1 base from J, the junction kept 3 bases outside the gene matches. The germline V gene has CDR1 SGHRS and CDR2 YFSETQ. DNA of the CDR3: TGCGCCAGCAGCTTGGGGTCTAGCGGGGGCACAGATACGCAGTATTTT. This encodes CASSLGSSGGTDTQYF. Drawing the rest from reference TRBV5-1 and TRBJ2-3, the complete variable domain is KAGVTQTPRYLIKTRGQQVTLSCSPISGHRSVSWYQQTPGQGLQFLFEYFSETQRNKGNFPGRFSGRQFSNSRSEMNVSTLELGDSALYLCASSLGSSGGTDTQYFGPGTRLTVL.

This clone was detected once. The CDR3 here is CASSTGGGNEKLFF. In DNA form, the CDR3 reads TGCGCCAGCAGCACGGGGGGAGGTAATGAAAAACTGTTTTTT. The genes are TRBV5-1 and TRBJ1-4, with a weak D call TRBD1 (5 bases). Trimming stripped 4 bases from V and 4 bases from J, with 11 bases between. The CDR3 is made up of 14 amino acids. CDR1 and CDR2 (germline): SGHRS, YFSETQ. Complete variable domain (other parts from reference TRBV5-1 and TRBJ1-4): KAGVTQTPRYLIKTRGQQVTLSCSPISGHRSVSWYQQTPGQGLQFLFEYFSETQRNKGNFPGRFSGRQFSNSRSEMNVSTLELGDSALYLCASSTGGGNEKLFFGSGTQLSVL.

This clone was observed once. The chain links TRBV6-2 or TRBV6-3 to TRBJ2-7; D gene unclear. Germline-derived CDR1 and CDR2 are MNHEY and SVGEGT. The CDR3 is 14 residues long. V lost 6 bases to trimming and J lost 1 base, with 13 bases between them. The DNA of the CDR3 is TGTGCCAGCAGCCTAGTCCCCACGTCCTACGAGCAGTACTTC. This encodes CASSLVPTSYEQYF.

This rearrangement joins TRBV6-5 to TRBJ1-1; 7 bases align to TRBD1. The CDR3 consists of 15 residues. Trimming took 6 bases from V and 2 from J; bases not matched to a gene: 9. Germline V gene data show CDR1 as MNHEY and CDR2 as SVGAGI. CDR3 DNA: TGTGCCAGCAGCACAGGGGCCAACTTCAACACTGAAGCTTTCTTT. Translating it yields CASSTGANFNTEAFF.

This chain connects TRBV19 to TRBJ1-1; no clear D. The CDR3 has 14 residues. V gave up 7 bases and J gave up 0 bases, with 12 bases separating them. The germline CDR1 and CDR2 sequences are LNHDA and SQIVND (reference sequence). CDR3 protein: CASTPGRMNTEAFF. The CDR3 coding sequence is TGTGCCAGTACCCCCGGGAGAATGAACACTGAAGCTTTCTTT.

This chain links TRBV24-1 with TRBJ1-2, with D possibly being TRBD1 (5 bases). Looked up from germline, CDR1 is KGHDR and CDR2 is SFDVKD. The ends were cut back, 2 bases at V and 2 bases at J, with 11 bases in the middle. This CDR3 is built from 15 residues. CDR3 nucleotide sequence: TGTGCCACCAGTGATTCGGAGGGGCTCAACTATGGCTACACCTTC. Translating gives CATSDSEGLNYGYTF.

The rearrangement links TRBV24-1 to TRBJ1-2; a weak D match, TRBD1 (6 bases). CDR3 size: 19 residues. Looked up from germline, CDR1 is KGHDR and CDR2 is SFDVKD. V lost 3 bases and J lost 6, with 28 bases in between. The CDR3 DNA is TGTGCCACCAGTGATCCGACGGGGGCATCAGGGAGGGACGGTAATGGCTACACCTTC. Translating it yields CATSDPTGASGRDGNGYTF.

The rearrangement links TRBV28 to TRBJ1-2, with D hard to call. This CDR3 region has 16 residues. V dropped 3 bases and J dropped 5 bases, with 19 bases sitting between them. Germline V gene sequence: CDR1 MDHEN, CDR2 SYDVKM. The CDR3 loop is CASSFLLMGMKYGYTF. In DNA, the CDR3 is TGTGCCAGCAGTTTCCTCTTGATGGGTATGAAGTATGGCTACACCTTC.

This sequence joins TRBV6-1 and TRBJ1-5, with 9 nucleotides matching TRBD1. V was clipped by 3 bases and J by 2 bases; unmatched bases: 2. The CDR3 runs 15 residues. The germline V gene has CDR1 MNHNS and CDR2 SASEGT. The CDR3 loop reads CASSEDRGGNQPQHF. CDR3 DNA: TGTGCCAGCAGTGAGGACAGGGGAGGCAATCAGCCCCAGCATTTT.

The rearrangement joins TRBV6-2 or TRBV6-3 to TRBJ1-5; D perhaps matches TRBD1 (5 bases). V was pared by 2 bases and J by 6 bases, with 11 bases between. Germline V gene data show CDR1 as MNHEY and CDR2 as SVGEGT. The CDR3 length is 14 residues. This CDR3 reads CASSYKGTGQPQHF. The CDR3 bases are TGTGCCAGCAGTTACAAGGGAACAGGTCAGCCCCAGCATTTT.

The chain combines TRBV11-2 with TRBJ2-2; D gene uncertain. The CDR3 is made up of 13 amino acids. V lost 5 bases to trimming and J lost 6 bases, with 10 bases between them. The germline CDR1 and CDR2 sequences are SGHAT and FQNNGV. The CDR3 DNA sequence: TGTGCCAGCAGCCTAGGGTGGGCCGGGGAGCTGTTTTTT. Amino acids: CASSLGWAGELFF.

The genes are TRBV28 and TRBJ1-2; D possibly corresponds to TRBD1 (6 bases). V lost 5 bases and J 4 bases, leaving 17 bases between the germline ends. CDR3 length: 15 residues. Germline-derived CDR1 and CDR2 are MDHEN and SYDVKM. CDR3 DNA: TGTGCCAGCAGTCCCCGCCAGACAGGAATCTATGGCTACACCTTC. It translates to CASSPRQTGIYGYTF.

The chain employs TRBV15 and TRBJ2-3; 8 bases map to TRBD1. CDR3 size: 16 residues. The trim removed 2 bases at V and 4 bases at J, leaving 8 bases unmatched. Germline-derived CDR1 and CDR2 are LNHNV and YYDKDF (reference sequence). The CDR3 DNA is TGTGCCACCAGCAGACGCCGAGGACAGGGCCCAGATACGCAGTATTTT. Translating gives CATSRRRGQGPDTQYF.